Below, 21 T cell receptor beta chains from the same sample are listed, as sequenced in a study of control samples from healthy donors and cancer patients. Only in-frame clones appear in the TCRdb table, and some are missing; sequencing was by immunoSEQ multiplex PCR. Here the sample spans approximately 71,000 clones, about nine tenths being singletons. Sequences were obtained from PBMCs. The receptors here all came from a man in his fifties or sixties with lung cancer.

This chain links TRBV5-1 with TRBJ2-6; D unresolved. This CDR3 region has 16 residues. Trimming pared 1 base from V and 2 bases from J, leaving 10 bases between. Germline CDR1 reads SGHRS; CDR2 reads YFSETQ. The CDR3 nucleotides are TGCGCCAGCAGCTTGAGTCGGAACACTGGGGCCAACGTCCTGACTTTC. Its translation: CASSLSRNTGANVLTF.

This sequence joins TRBV10-1 and TRBJ1-6; D gene unclear. The CDR3 is made up of 15 amino acids. The germline V gene encodes CDR1 WNHNN and CDR2 SYGVQD (reference sequence). Trimming shortened V by 0 bases and J by 7 bases, and 10 bases separated the two germline ends. The CDR3 loop is CASSESIVGNSPLHF. CDR3 nucleotide sequence: TGCGCCAGCAGTGAGTCGATTGTGGGGAATTCACCCCTCCACTTT.

The chain couples TRBV5-4 to TRBJ2-1; D is unresolved. Per the germline V gene, CDR1 is SGHNT and CDR2 is YYREEE (reference sequence). The CDR3 covers 13 residues. V shed 1 base and J shed 8 bases, with 10 bases lying between them. In DNA, the CDR3 is TGTGCCAGCAGCTTGCACGATGACTATGAGCAGTTCTTC. Protein product: CASSLHDDYEQFF. The variable domain in full, with the rest retrieved from reference TRBV5-4 and TRBJ2-1, is ETGVTQSPTHLIKTRGQQVTLRCSSQSGHNTVSWYQQALGQGPQFIFQYYREEENGRGNFPPRFSGLQFPNYSSELNVNALELDDSALYLCASSLHDDYEQFFGPGTRLTVL.

This clone was seen a single time. The chain's CDR3 is CASALSGLLANEKLFF. The CDR3 DNA follows: TGTGCCAGCGCATTGTCGGGGTTATTGGCTAATGAAAAACTGTTTTTT. The chain carries TRBV7-2 and TRBJ1-4; no definite D call. Germline assignment: CDR1 SGHTA and CDR2 FQGNSA. The V end lost 8 bases, the J end lost 3 bases, and 19 bases lay between the germline ends. The CDR3 contains 16 residues.

The CDR3 protein is CASSFRASTGTGELFF. In nucleotides, the CDR3 is TGCGCCAGCAGCTTCCGGGCCTCGACGGGCACCGGGGAGCTGTTTTTT. The rearrangement uses TRBV4-1 and TRBJ2-2; D unclear. Germline values: CDR1 MGHRA, CDR2 YSYEKL. Trimming stripped 5 bases from V and 4 bases from J, with 17 bases between. The CDR3 length is 16 residues.

A few counts support this clone. The chain has TRBV6-4 and TRBJ1-5, with D uncertain. Trimming cost V 4 bases and J 1 base, with 5 bases left between them. The CDR3 is 13 amino acids. Germline loops: CDR1 MRHNA, CDR2 SNTAGT. In DNA form, the CDR3 reads TGTGCCAGCAGTGTCAGCAGCAATCAGCCCCAGCATTTT. The encoded protein is CASSVSSNQPQHF.

V gene TRBV5-1 combines with J gene TRBJ1-2; 8 nucleotides match TRBD1. After removal of 4 bases from V and 1 base from J, the junction contained 3 bases not matched to a gene. Germline CDR1 is SGHRS and CDR2 is YFSETQ. The CDR3 spans 14 residues. The CDR3 loop is CASSLRGLNYGYTF. The CDR3 DNA reads TGCGCCAGCAGCCTCAGGGGGCTTAACTATGGCTACACCTTC.

This chain uses TRBV14 with TRBJ1-2, with 8 bases identical to TRBD1. With 3 bases clipped from V and 3 bases from J, the junction kept 9 bases outside the gene matches. CDR1 is SGHDN and CDR2 is FVKESK in the germline V gene. CDR3 length: 16 residues. CDR3 in amino acids: CASSQGTGRLYYGYTF. The DNA of the CDR3 is TGTGCCAGCAGCCAGGGGACAGGACGTTTGTACTATGGCTACACCTTC.

The V call is TRBV30, the J call TRBJ2-2, with D perhaps TRBD1 (5 bases). Germline CDR1 reads GTSNPN; CDR2 reads SVGIG (reference sequence). This CDR3 has 15 residues. V was pared by 2 bases and J by 1 base, with 11 bases between. The CDR3: CAWSRSGLNTGELFF. The CDR3 coding sequence is TGTGCCTGGAGTAGGTCAGGGTTGAACACCGGGGAGCTGTTTTTT.

V and J are TRBV29-1 and TRBJ1-2, with D hard to call. This CDR3 has 11 amino acids. Trimming left V 3 bases short and J 5 bases short, with 7 bases between. Per germline, CDR1 SQVTM and CDR2 ANQGSEA. The CDR3 bases are TGCAGCGTTGACCGGGGTTATGGCTACACCTTC. It codes for CSVDRGYGYTF. Full variable domain (missing parts from reference TRBV29-1 and TRBJ1-2): SAVISQKPSRDICQRGTSLTIQCQVDSQVTMMFWYRQQPGQSLTLIATANQGSEATYESGFVIDKFPISRPNLTFSTLTVSNMSPEDSSIYLCSVDRGYGYTFGSGTRLTVV.

The gene calls are TRBV4-1 and TRBJ1-2; the D is unclear. V was pared by 0 bases and J by 4 bases, with 12 bases between. This CDR3 is built from 15 residues. Germline values: CDR1 MGHRA, CDR2 YSYEKL. The CDR3 DNA follows: TGCGCCAGCAGCCAAGATTCGCGGGTGCCCTATGGCTACACCTTC. This translates into CASSQDSRVPYGYTF.

The J gene is TRBJ2-1, the V gene TRBV20-1; 8 bases agree with TRBD2. This CDR3 region has 15 residues. Germline values: CDR1 DFQATT, CDR2 SNEGSKA (reference sequence). V lost 3 bases, J lost 6 bases, and 10 bases stayed unmatched. In DNA form, the CDR3 reads TGCAGTGCTAGTCCCTCGGCGGGGGGACTCAATGAGCAGTTCTTC. Protein: CSASPSAGGLNEQFF.

This chain links TRBV5-4 with TRBJ1-2; the D gene is possibly TRBD1 (6 bases). Trimming removed 5 bases from V and 7 bases from J, with 15 bases in between. This CDR3 region has 13 residues. Germline CDR1 SGHNT, CDR2 YYREEE (reference sequence). The CDR3 nucleotides read TGTGCCAGCAGGAACAGGGTGGGGACTGGCTACACCTTC. Its translation is CASRNRVGTGYTF.

CDR3 nucleotide sequence: TGTGCCAGCAGTCAAAGTGGGACAGGGGGCTGGAATGAGCAGTTCTTC. This gives the protein CASSQSGTGGWNEQFF. The chain is built from TRBV4-2 and TRBJ2-1; 12 nucleotides match TRBD1. This CDR3 is 16 amino acids long. V gave up 6 bases and J gave up 7 bases; unmatched junction bases: 10. CDR1 and CDR2 from the germline V gene are LGHNA and YNFKEQ.

V and J are TRBV5-8 and TRBJ2-5, with D possibly being TRBD1 (5 bases). The V end lost 3 bases, the J end lost 1 base, and 16 bases lay between the germline ends. CDR3 length equals 16 residues. Looked up from germline, CDR1 is SGHTS and CDR2 is YDEGEE. This CDR3 is CASSSPSSDSQETQYF. The CDR3 DNA is TGTGCCAGCAGCTCTCCTTCATCCGACAGCCAAGAGACCCAGTACTTC.

V is TRBV7-2 and J is TRBJ2-3; D gene ambiguous. The CDR3 spans 13 residues. The V gene's germline CDR1 is SGHTA and CDR2 FQGNSA. V was cut by 5 bases and J by 0 bases, with 6 bases left in between. The CDR3 reads CASSIDSTDTQYF. The CDR3 bases are TGTGCCAGCAGCATTGACAGCACAGATACGCAGTATTTT.

The gene calls are TRBV6-5 and TRBJ2-1; D may correspond to TRBD1 or TRBD2 (6 bases each). Per the germline V gene, CDR1 is MNHEY and CDR2 is SVGAGI. The germline V and J ends were trimmed by 1 base and 3 bases, with 13 bases remaining between them. This CDR3 has 16 residues. CDR3 coding DNA: TGTGCCAGCAGTTACTACGGGGGCTCGGGCTACAATGAGCAGTTCTTC. Amino acid sequence: CASSYYGGSGYNEQFF.

This rearrangement joins TRBV29-1 to TRBJ2-5; 8 bases fit TRBD2. Germline V gives CDR1 SQVTM, CDR2 ANQGSEA. With V trimmed by 1 base and J by 2 bases, 3 bases remained unmatched. CDR3 size: 14 residues. This chain's CDR3 is CSVEGSGVQETQYF. In DNA, the CDR3 is TGCAGCGTTGAAGGTAGCGGGGTTCAAGAGACCCAGTACTTC.

The J gene is TRBJ1-5, the V gene TRBV6-5; tentative D call: TRBD1 (6 bases). Germline CDR1 is MNHEY and CDR2 is SVGAGI. The length of the CDR3 is 15 residues. Trimming removed 6 bases at V and 2 bases at J, with 14 bases between. The CDR3, as DNA: TGTGCCAGCAGAGGCACAGGGTCCGGCAATCAGCCCCAGCATTTT. Protein: CASRGTGSGNQPQHF.

The V gene is TRBV6-1, the J gene TRBJ1-2; 12 nucleotides agree with TRBD1. The CDR3 is made up of 17 amino acids. Trimming cost V 4 bases and J 7 bases; bases outside gene matches: 13. CDR1 MNHNS and CDR2 SASEGT come from the germline V gene. The CDR3 DNA reads as TGTGCCAGCAGTGCCACCTGGGACAGGGGGCGAGTGGGTGGCTACACCTTC. Translation gives CASSATWDRGRVGGYTF.

This rearrangement joins TRBV7-9 to TRBJ2-1, with 7 nucleotides matching TRBD2. The CDR3 spans 15 residues. Germline values: CDR1 SEHNR, CDR2 FQNEAQ (reference sequence). V lost 5 bases and J lost 3; bases outside the gene matches: 7. The CDR3 DNA reads as TGTGCCAGCAGCCCCCGGGCGGGGGACTACAATGAGCAGTTCTTC. This encodes CASSPRAGDYNEQFF.